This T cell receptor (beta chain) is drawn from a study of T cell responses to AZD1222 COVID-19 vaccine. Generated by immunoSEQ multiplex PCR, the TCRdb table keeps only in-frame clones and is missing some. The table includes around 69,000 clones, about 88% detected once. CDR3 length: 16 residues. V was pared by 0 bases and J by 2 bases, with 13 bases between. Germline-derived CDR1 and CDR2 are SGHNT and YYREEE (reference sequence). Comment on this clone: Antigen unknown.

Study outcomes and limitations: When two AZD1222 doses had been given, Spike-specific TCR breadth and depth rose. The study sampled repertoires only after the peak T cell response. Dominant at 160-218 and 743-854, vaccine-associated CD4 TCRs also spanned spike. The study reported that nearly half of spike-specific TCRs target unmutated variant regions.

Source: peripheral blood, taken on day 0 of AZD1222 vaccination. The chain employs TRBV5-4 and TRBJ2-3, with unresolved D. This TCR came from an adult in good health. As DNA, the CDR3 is TGTGCCAGCAGCTTGGCCAAGACAAGAATCACAGATACGCAGTATTTT. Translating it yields CASSLAKTRITDTQYF.